This paragraph covers one T cell receptor (beta chain) sequence. Trimming stripped 3 bases from V and 3 bases from J, with 8 bases between. CDR1 is SNHLY and CDR2 is FYNNEI in the germline V gene. This CDR3 is 13 amino acids long. PCR was performed a second time for about 7 to 12 cycles using a sample-barcoded 5' primer and a J-beta primer mix. Each cDNA molecule was tagged by a template-switch adaptor with 12 random nucleotides. Via MiXCR, TCRdb re-called the 5' RACE reads, giving one row per CDR3 protein. The table has hundreds of thousands of distinct CDR3 sequences, 35% to 45% seen once. This sample was included in a study of blood T cells in healthy people across ages.

The sequence was obtained from a woman aged 55-75 years in good health. J is TRBJ1-2 and V is TRBV2, with no clear D. Sequencing was performed on blood. The CDR3 DNA reads TGTGCCAGCAGTGACCTCGGACACTATGGCTACACCTTC. Encoded protein: CASSDLGHYGYTF.